This T cell receptor beta chain originates from a study of T cell responses to AZD1222 COVID-19 vaccine. General observations from the study: The donors showed a predominance of white British ancestry and of females, with possible underestimation of clonal diversity.

Comments on this clone: What it binds is not known.

CDR3 length: 13 residues. V dropped 3 bases and J dropped 7 bases, with 10 bases sitting between them. Generated by immunoSEQ multiplex PCR, the TCRdb table keeps only in-frame clones and is missing some. Seen here are some 120,000 clones, about 85% observed once, and the top ten hold roughly 4.4%. The clonotype originates from an adult in good health. The material sequenced was peripheral blood, taken on day 0 of AZD1222 vaccination. V usage is TRBV12-3 or TRBV12-4 and J usage is TRBJ1-5; D unclear. The CDR3 DNA follows: TGTGCCAGCAGTTTTGCCGGAGGACAGCCCCAGCATTTT. This gives the protein CASSFAGGQPQHF.